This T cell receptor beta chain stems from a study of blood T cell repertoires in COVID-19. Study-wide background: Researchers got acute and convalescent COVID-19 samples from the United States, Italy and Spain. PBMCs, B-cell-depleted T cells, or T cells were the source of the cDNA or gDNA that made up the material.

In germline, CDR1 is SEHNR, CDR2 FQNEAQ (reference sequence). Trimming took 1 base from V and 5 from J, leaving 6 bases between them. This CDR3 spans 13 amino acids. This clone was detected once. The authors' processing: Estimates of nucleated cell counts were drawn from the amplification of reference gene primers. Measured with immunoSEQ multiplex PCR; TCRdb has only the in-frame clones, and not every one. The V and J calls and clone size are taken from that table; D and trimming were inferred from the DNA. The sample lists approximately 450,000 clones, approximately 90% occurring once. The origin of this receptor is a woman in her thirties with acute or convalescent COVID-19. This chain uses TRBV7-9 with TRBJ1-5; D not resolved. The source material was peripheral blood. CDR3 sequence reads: CASSLGEYQPQHF. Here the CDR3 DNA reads TGTGCCAGCAGCTTAGGAGAATATCAGCCCCAGCATTTT.